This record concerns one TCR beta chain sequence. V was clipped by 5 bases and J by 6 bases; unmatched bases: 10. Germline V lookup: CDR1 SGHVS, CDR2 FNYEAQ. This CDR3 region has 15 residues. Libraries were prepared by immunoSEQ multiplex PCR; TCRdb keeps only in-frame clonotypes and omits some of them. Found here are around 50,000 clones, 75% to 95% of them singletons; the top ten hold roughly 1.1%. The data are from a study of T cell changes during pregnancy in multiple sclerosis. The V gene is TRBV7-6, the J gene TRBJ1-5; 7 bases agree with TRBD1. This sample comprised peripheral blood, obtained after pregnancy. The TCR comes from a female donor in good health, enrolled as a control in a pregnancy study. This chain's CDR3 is CASSPGTARAQPQHF. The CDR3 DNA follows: TGTGCCAGCAGCCCGGGGACAGCAAGGGCTCAGCCCCAGCATTTT.